This T cell receptor (beta chain) was retrieved from a study of T-cell reconstitution after alpha-beta-depleted transplantation in children. The study's findings and limits: It was reported that alpha-beta T cells came from several hundred expanded graft clones (about two months after transplant). At the one-year point after transplant, T-cell counts and TCRbeta diversity were found to come mostly from T cells that had been newly produced.

As to this clonotype: Its specificity is not known.

During its preparation, the TCRbeta library received unique molecular identifiers. TCRdb reprocessed the PCR reads with MiXCR, giving one entry per CDR3 protein. The repertoire includes around 100,000 distinct CDR3 sequences, roughly 7.6% of them detected once, and roughly 15% sits in the top ten. The source material was PBMCs, sampled before TCRalphabeta/CD19-depleted stem cell transplant. The clonotype originates from a boy aged 2 to 9 with acute lymphoblastic leukemia, due to receive a stem cell transplant.

This CDR3 is CASSLSLLAGDNTGELFF. CDR3 sequence (DNA): TGTGCCAGCAGTTTATCCCTACTGGCGGGCGATAACACCGGGGAGCTGTTTTTT. The chain is built from TRBV27 and TRBJ2-2; possibly TRBD2 for D (5 bases). V was clipped by 0 bases and J by 2 bases, with 16 bases between them. The CDR3 has 18 amino acids. Germline V gives CDR1 MNHEY, CDR2 SMNVEV (reference sequence).